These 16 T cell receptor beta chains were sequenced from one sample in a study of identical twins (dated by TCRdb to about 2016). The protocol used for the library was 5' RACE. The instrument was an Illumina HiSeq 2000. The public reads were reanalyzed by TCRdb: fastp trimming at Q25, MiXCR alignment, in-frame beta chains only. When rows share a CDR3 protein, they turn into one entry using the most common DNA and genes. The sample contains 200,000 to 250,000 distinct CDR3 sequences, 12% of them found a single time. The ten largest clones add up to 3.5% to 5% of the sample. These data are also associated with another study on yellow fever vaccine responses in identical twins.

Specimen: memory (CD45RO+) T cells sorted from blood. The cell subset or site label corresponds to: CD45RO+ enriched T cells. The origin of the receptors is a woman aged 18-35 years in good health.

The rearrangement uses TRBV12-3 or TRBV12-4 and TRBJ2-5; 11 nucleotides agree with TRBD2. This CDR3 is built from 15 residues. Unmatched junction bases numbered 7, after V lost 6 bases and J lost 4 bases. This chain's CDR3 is CASRKTSGGRETQYF. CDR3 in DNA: TGTGCCAGCAGGAAAACTAGCGGGGGAAGAGAGACCCAGTACTTC.

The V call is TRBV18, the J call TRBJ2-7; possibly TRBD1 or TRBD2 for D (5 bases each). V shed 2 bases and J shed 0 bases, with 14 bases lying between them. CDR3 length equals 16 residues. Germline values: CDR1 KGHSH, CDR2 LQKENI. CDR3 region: CASSPEKGRISYEQYF. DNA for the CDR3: TGTGCCAGCTCACCAGAGAAGGGACGGATCTCCTACGAGCAGTACTTC. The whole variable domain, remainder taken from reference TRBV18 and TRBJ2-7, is NAGVMQNPRHLVRRRGQEARLRCSPMKGHSHVYWYRQLPEEGLKFMVYLQKENIIDESGMPKERFSAEFPKEGPSILRIQQVVRGDSAAYFCASSPEKGRISYEQYFGPGTRLTVT.

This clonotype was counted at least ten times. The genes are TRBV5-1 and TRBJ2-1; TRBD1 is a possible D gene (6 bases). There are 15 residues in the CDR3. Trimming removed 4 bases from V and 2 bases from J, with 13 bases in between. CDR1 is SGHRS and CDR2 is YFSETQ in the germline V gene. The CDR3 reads CASSITGITYNEQFF. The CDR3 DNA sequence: TGCGCCAGCAGCATCACAGGGATCACCTACAATGAGCAGTTCTTC.

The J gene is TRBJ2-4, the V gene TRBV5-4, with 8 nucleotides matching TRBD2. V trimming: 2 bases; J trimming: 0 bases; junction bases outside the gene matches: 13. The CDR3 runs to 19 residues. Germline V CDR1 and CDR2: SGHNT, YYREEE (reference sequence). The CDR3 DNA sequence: TGTGCCAGCAGCTTCCTAATGGTGCGGGAGGTCAAAGCCAAAAACATTCAGTACTTC. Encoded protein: CASSFLMVREVKAKNIQYF.

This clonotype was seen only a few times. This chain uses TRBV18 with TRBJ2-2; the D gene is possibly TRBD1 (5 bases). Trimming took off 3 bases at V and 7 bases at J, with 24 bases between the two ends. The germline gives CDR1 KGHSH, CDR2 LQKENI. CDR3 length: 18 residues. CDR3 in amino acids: CASSPIQMARASIGELFF. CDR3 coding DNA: TGTGCCAGCTCACCTATACAAATGGCCAGGGCGAGTATCGGGGAGCTGTTTTTT.

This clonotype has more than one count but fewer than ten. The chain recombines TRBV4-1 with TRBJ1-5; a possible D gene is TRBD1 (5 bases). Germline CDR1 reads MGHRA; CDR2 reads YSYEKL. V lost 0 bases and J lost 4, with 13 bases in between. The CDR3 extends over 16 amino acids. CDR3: CASSQEDGGRNQPQHF. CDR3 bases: TGCGCCAGCAGCCAAGAGGACGGGGGAAGGAATCAGCCCCAGCATTTT.

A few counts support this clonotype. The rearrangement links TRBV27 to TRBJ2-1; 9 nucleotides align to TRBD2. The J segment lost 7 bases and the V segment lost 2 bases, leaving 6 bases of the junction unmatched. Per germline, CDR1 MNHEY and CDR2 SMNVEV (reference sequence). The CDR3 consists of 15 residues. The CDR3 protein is CASSLRLAAPNEQFF. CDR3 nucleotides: TGTGCCAGCAGTTTACGACTAGCGGCCCCTAATGAGCAGTTCTTC.

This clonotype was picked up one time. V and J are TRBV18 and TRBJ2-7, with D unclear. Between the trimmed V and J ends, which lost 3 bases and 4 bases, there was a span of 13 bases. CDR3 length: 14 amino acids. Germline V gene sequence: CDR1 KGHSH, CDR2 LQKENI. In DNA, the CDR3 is TGTGCCAGCTCACCTCTCCAGAAAACATACGAGCAGTACTTC. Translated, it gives CASSPLQKTYEQYF.

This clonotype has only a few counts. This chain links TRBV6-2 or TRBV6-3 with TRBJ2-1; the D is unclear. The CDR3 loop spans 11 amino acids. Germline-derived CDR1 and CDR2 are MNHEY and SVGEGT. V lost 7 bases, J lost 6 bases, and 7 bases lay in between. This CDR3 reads CASKRGNEQFF. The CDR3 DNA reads TGTGCCAGCAAGAGAGGCAATGAGCAGTTCTTC.

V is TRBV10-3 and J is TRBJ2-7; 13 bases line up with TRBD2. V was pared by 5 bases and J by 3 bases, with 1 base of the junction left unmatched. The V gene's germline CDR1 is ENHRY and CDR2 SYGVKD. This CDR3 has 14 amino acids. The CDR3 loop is CAISTSGRVYEQYF. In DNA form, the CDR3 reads TGTGCCATCAGTACTAGCGGGAGGGTCTACGAGCAGTACTTC.

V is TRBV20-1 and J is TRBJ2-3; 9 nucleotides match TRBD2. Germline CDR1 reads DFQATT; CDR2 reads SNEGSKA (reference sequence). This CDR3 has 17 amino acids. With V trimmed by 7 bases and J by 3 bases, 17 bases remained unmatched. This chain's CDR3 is CSVPEGSGGGGTDTQYF. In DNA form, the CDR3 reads TGCAGTGTCCCAGAGGGTAGCGGGGGTGGTGGGACAGATACGCAGTATTTT.

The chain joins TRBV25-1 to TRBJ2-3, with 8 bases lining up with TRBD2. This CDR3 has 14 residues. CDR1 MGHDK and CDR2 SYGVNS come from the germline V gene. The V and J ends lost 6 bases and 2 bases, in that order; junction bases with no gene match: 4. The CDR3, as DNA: TGTGCCAGCAGCGGGGGGGCCAACACAGATACGCAGTATTTT. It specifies CASSGGANTDTQYF.

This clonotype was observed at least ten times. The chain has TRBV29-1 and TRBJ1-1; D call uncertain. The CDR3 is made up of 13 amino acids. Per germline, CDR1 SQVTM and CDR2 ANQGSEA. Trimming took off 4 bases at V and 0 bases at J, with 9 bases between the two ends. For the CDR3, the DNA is TGCAGCGTTGGATACAGACTGAACACTGAAGCTTTCTTT. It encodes CSVGYRLNTEAFF. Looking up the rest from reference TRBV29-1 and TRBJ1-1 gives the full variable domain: SAVISQKPSRDICQRGTSLTIQCQVDSQVTMMFWYRQQPGQSLTLIATANQGSEATYESGFVIDKFPISRPNLTFSTLTVSNMSPEDSSIYLCSVGYRLNTEAFFGQGTRLTVV.

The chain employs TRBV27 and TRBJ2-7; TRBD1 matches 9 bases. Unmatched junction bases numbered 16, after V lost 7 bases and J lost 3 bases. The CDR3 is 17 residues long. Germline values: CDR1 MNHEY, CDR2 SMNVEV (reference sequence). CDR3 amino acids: CASIYGTGTGTNYEQYF. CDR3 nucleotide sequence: TGTGCCAGCATTTACGGGACCGGGACAGGGACAAACTACGAGCAGTACTTC.

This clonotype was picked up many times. The CDR3 protein is CASSRPDRGKDGYTF. The CDR3 DNA is TGTGCCAGCAGCCGGCCCGACAGGGGGAAAGATGGCTACACCTTC. The rearrangement uses TRBV7-9 and TRBJ1-2; 9 nucleotides match TRBD1. This CDR3 spans 15 amino acids. Looked up from germline, CDR1 is SEHNR and CDR2 is FQNEAQ (reference sequence). The V gene end was trimmed by 5 bases and the J gene end by 6 bases; junction bases not matched to a gene: 10.

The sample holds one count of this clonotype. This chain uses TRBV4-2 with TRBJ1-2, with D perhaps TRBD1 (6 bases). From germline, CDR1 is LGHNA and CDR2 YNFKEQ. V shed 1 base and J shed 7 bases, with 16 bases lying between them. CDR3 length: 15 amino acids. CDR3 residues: CASSQVKDSLAGYTF. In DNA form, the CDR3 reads TGTGCCAGCAGCCAAGTTAAGGACAGCCTGGCTGGCTACACCTTC.